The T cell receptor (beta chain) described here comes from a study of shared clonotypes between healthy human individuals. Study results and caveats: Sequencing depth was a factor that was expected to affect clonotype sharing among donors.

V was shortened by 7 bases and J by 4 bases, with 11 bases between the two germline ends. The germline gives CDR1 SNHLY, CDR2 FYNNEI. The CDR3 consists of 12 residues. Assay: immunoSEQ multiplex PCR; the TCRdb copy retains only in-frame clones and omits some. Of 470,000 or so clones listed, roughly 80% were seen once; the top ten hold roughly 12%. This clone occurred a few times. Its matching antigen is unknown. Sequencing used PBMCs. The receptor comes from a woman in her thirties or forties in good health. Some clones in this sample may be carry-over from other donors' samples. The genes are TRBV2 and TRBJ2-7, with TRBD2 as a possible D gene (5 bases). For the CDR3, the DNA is TGTGCCAGCAATGGGAGAAATTACGAGCAGTACTTC. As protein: CASNGRNYEQYF.